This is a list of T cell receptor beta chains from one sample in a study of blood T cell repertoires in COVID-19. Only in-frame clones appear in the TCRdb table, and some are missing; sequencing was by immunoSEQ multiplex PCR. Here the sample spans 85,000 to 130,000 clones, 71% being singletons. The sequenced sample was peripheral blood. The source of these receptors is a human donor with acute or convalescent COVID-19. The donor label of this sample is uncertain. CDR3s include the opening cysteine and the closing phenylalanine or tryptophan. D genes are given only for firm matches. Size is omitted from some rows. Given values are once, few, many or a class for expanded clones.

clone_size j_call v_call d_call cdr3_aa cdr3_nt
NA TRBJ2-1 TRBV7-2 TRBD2 CASSLLAGEQFF TGTGCCAGCAGCTTACTAGCGGGGGAGCAGTTCTTC
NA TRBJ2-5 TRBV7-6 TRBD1 CASSLGTGGKTQYF TGTGCCAGCAGCTTAGGGACAGGGGGGAAGACCCAGTACTTC
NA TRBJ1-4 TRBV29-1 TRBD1 CSVELLGGHEKLFF TGCAGCGTTGAATTGTTAGGGGGCCATGAAAAACTGTTTTTT
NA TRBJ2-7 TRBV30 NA CAWSGGGTDGSYEQYF TGTGCCTGGAGTGGCGGAGGGACAGACGGATCTTACGAGCAGTACTTC
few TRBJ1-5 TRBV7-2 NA CASSYRQGNQPQHF TGTGCCAGCAGCTATCGACAAGGCAATCAGCCCCAGCATTTT
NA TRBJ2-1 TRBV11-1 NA CASSVRGGSYNEQFF TGTGCCAGCAGCGTCCGAGGGGGCTCCTACAATGAGCAGTTCTTC
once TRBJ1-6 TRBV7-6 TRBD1 CASSPTGTANSPLHF TGTGCCAGCAGTCCGACCGGGACAGCAAATTCACCCCTCCACTTT
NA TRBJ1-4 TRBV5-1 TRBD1 CASSLGTVNEKLFF TGCGCCAGCAGCTTAGGGACAGTCAATGAAAAACTGTTTTTT
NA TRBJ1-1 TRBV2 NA CASSEAQGSDTEAFF TGTGCCAGCAGTGAAGCGCAGGGGTCCGACACTGAAGCTTTCTTT
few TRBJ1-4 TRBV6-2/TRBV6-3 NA CASSPADEKLFF TGTGCCAGCAGCCCAGCGGATGAAAAACTGTTTTTT
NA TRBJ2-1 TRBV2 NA CASTPAVWGGAGNEQFF TGTGCCAGCACCCCAGCGGTTTGGGGGGGGGCGGGGAATGAGCAGTTCTTC
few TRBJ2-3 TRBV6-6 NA CASSYASGLDTQYF TGTGCCAGCAGTTACGCCAGCGGGCTTGATACGCAGTATTTT
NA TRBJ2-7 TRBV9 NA CASSVANTGSLYEQYF TGTGCCAGCAGCGTAGCTAACACAGGGTCACTCTACGAGCAGTACTTC
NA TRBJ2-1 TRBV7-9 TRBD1 CASSLSGGSVTYNEQFF TGTGCCAGCAGCTTATCAGGGGGCAGCGTTACCTACAATGAGCAGTTCTTC
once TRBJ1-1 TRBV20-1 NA CSILRDTEAFF TGCAGCATCCTCCGGGACACTGAAGCTTTCTTT
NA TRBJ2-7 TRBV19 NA CASKVQGSSYEQYF TGTGCCAGTAAGGTTCAGGGTTCGTCCTACGAGCAGTACTTC
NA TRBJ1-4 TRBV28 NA CASSYPNSGILNLATNEKLFF TGTGCCAGCAGTTACCCTAACAGCGGAATACTCAATCTCGCAACTAATGAAAAACTGTTTTTT